Below, 28 T cell receptor beta chains from the same sample are listed, as sequenced in a study of blood T cell repertoires in COVID-19. The table came from immunoSEQ multiplex PCR; TCRdb's copy has only in-frame clones and leaves some out. The sample has about 150,000 clones; 87% are singletons. Sequencing was carried out using PBMCs or T cells enriched from blood (not recorded which). These receptors all stem from a woman aged 40 to 49 who had been exposed to COVID-19.

J is TRBJ2-5 and V is TRBV6-5, with a tentative D call TRBD2 (5 bases). The germline V gene has CDR1 MNHEY and CDR2 SVGAGI. The CDR3 runs 16 residues. The V gene lost 0 bases and the J gene lost 4 bases, with 15 bases spanning the gap. Here the CDR3 reads CASSYSPRARGETQYF. CDR3 nucleotide sequence: TGTGCCAGCAGTTACTCCCCGAGGGCCCGGGGAGAGACCCAGTACTTC.

The V call is TRBV7-2, the J call TRBJ2-2; 7 nucleotides line up with TRBD1. J gave up 6 bases and V 3 bases, and 4 bases lay outside the gene matches. CDR3 size: 14 residues. CDR1 and CDR2 (germline): SGHTA, FQGNSA. The CDR3 sequence is CASSFQTGAGELFF. CDR3 sequence (DNA): TGTGCCAGCAGCTTTCAAACAGGGGCCGGGGAGCTGTTTTTT.

CDR3 loop: CASSALGGIWNTQYF. The DNA for the CDR3 is TGCGCCAGCAGTGCGTTGGGAGGGATCTGGAATACGCAGTATTTT. The genes are TRBV10-2 and TRBJ2-3, with 7 nucleotides matching TRBD2. J gave up 7 bases and V 4 bases, and 11 bases lay outside the gene matches. CDR1 and CDR2 (germline): WSHSY, SAAADI. This CDR3 contains 15 residues.

V gene TRBV19 combines with J gene TRBJ1-2; a possible D gene is TRBD1 (6 bases). Germline V lookup: CDR1 LNHDA, CDR2 SQIVND (reference sequence). The V end was cut by 2 bases, the J end by 3 bases, with 10 bases between. This CDR3 contains 14 residues. The CDR3 loop is CASSITGRDYGYTF. DNA of the CDR3: TGTGCCAGTAGTATAACAGGGAGGGACTATGGCTACACCTTC.

The rearrangement links TRBV19 to TRBJ2-7; D is possibly TRBD1 (6 bases). The germline CDR1 and CDR2 sequences are LNHDA and SQIVND (reference sequence). Trimming shortened V by 5 bases and J by 2 bases, and 16 bases separated the two germline ends. The CDR3 spans 15 residues. DNA of the CDR3: TGTGCCAGTAGTGCCTCCATTGGACAGCCCTACGAGCAGTACTTC. Protein product: CASSASIGQPYEQYF. Looking up the rest from reference TRBV19 and TRBJ2-7 gives the full variable domain: DGGITQSPKYLFRKEGQNVTLSCEQNLNHDAMYWYRQDPGQGLRLIYYSQIVNDFQKGDIAEGYSVSREKKESFPLTVTSAQKNPTAFYLCASSASIGQPYEQYFGPGTRLTVT.

V gene TRBV7-9 combines with J gene TRBJ2-2, with D uncertain. This CDR3 comprises 11 residues. Per the germline V gene, CDR1 is SEHNR and CDR2 is FQNEAQ (reference sequence). The ends were cut back, 11 bases at V and 6 bases at J, with 10 bases in the middle. DNA for the CDR3: TGTGCCCATGAGGTACCCGGGGAGCTGTTTTTT. It is translated as CAHEVPGELFF.

The rearrangement links TRBV2 to TRBJ1-6; D uncertain. This CDR3 comprises 13 residues. Trimming left V 7 bases short and J 10 bases short, with 14 bases between. Germline CDR1 SNHLY, CDR2 FYNNEI. The CDR3 nucleotides are TGTGCCAGCACGTGGGCGCCAGACTCACCCCTCCACTTT. This encodes CASTWAPDSPLHF. The variable domain in full, with the rest retrieved from reference TRBV2 and TRBJ1-6, is EPEVTQTPSHQVTQMGQEVILRCVPISNHLYFYWYRQILGQKVEFLVSFYNNEISEKSEIFDDQFSVERPDGSNFTLKIRSTKLEDSAMYFCASTWAPDSPLHFGNGTRLTVT.

The chain has TRBV27 and TRBJ2-1; possibly TRBD2 for D (5 bases). Germline V gene data show CDR1 as MNHEY and CDR2 as SMNVEV (reference sequence). CDR3 length: 14 residues. V lost 3 bases to trimming and J lost 3 bases, with 9 bases between them. CDR3 DNA sequence: TGTGCCAGCAGTTTCGGGATGGGCTACAATGAGCAGTTCTTC. It encodes CASSFGMGYNEQFF.

The gene calls are TRBV5-4 and TRBJ2-7, with TRBD2 identical over 12 bases. This CDR3 has 14 residues. The V segment lost 4 bases and the J segment 3 bases; nucleotides outside the gene matches: 2. CDR1 SGHNT and CDR2 YYREEE come from the germline V gene (reference sequence). The CDR3 reads CASSTGLAGYEQYF. The CDR3 region has the DNA TGTGCCAGCAGCACGGGACTAGCGGGCTACGAGCAGTACTTC.

This rearrangement joins TRBV4-3 to TRBJ2-7; perhaps TRBD1 as D (6 bases). CDR3 length equals 14 residues. The V end was cut by 1 base, the J end by 7 bases, with 14 bases between. Per the germline V gene, CDR1 is LGHNA and CDR2 is YSLEER. The CDR3 sequence is CASSQAPERGEQYF. The CDR3 nucleotides read TGCGCCAGCAGCCAAGCCCCAGAGAGGGGGGAGCAGTACTTC.

This clone was counted a single time. Relative to the germline gene, one junction end is altered; a read error may explain this. The chain recombines TRBV4-1 with TRBJ2-1, with TRBD2 identical over 15 bases. Germline V CDR1 and CDR2: MGHRA, YSYEKL. The CDR3 totals 16 residues. CDR3 region: CASSQWTSGGANTPLF. The CDR3 DNA reads as TGCGCCAGCAGCCAATGGACTAGCGGGGGGGCCAATACCCCCCTCTTC.

This clone was observed a single time. This chain uses TRBV5-1 with TRBJ2-1, with 14 bases matching TRBD2. The germline CDR1 and CDR2 sequences are SGHRS and YFSETQ. Trimming took 1 base from V and 6 from J; bases not matched to a gene: 6. The CDR3 length is 17 residues. The CDR3 DNA follows: TGCGCCAGCAGCTTGCCGACTAGCGGGAGGGTGAGCAATGAGCAGTTCTTC. Protein product: CASSLPTSGRVSNEQFF. The full variable domain, with the rest looked up from reference TRBV5-1 and TRBJ2-1, is KAGVTQTPRYLIKTRGQQVTLSCSPISGHRSVSWYQQTPGQGLQFLFEYFSETQRNKGNFPGRFSGRQFSNSRSEMNVSTLELGDSALYLCASSLPTSGRVSNEQFFGPGTRLTVL.

This sequence joins TRBV6-5 and TRBJ1-2; TRBD1 agrees at 8 bases. Germline CDR1 is MNHEY and CDR2 is SVGAGI. This CDR3 is built from 15 residues. V lost 7 bases to trimming and J lost 5 bases; unmatched junction nucleotides: 12. As DNA, the CDR3 is TGTGCCAGCACTAACGGACAGGGAAGACTATATGGCTACACCTTC. This codes for CASTNGQGRLYGYTF.

A remark on this clone: One junction end does not reproduce the germline sequence, and a read error may be involved. This chain connects TRBV5-5 to TRBJ1-2; TRBD1 matches at 7 bases. This CDR3 spans 16 amino acids. CDR1 and CDR2 (germline): SGHKS, YYEKEE (reference sequence). CDR3 sequence (DNA): TGTGCCAGCAGTTTGGCGGGACAGTCGACTCTCTATGGCTACACCTTC. Encoded protein: CASSLAGQSTLYGYTF. The full variable domain, rest sourced from reference TRBV5-5 and TRBJ1-2, is DAGVTQSPTHLIKTRGQQVTLRCSPISGHKSVSWYQQVLGQGPQFIFQYYEKEERGRGNFPDRFSARQFPNYSSELNVNALLLGDSALYLCASSLAGQSTLYGYTFGSGTRLTVV.

The chain combines TRBV21-1 with TRBJ1-2. TRBV21-1 represents a pseudogene. The CDR3 length is 11 residues. The CDR3 reads CASSSRGGYTF. Written as DNA, the CDR3 is TGTGCCAGCAGCTCCCGAGGTGGCTACACCTTC.

CDR3 sequence (DNA): TGTGCCACCAGCAGAGATATCTCGTCGCCCCTCCACTTT. Translating gives CATSRDISSPLHF. The V gene is TRBV15, the J gene TRBJ1-6; D not certain. The germline V and J ends were trimmed by 0 bases and 13 bases, with 10 bases remaining between them. The CDR3 has 13 amino acids. Germline V gene data show CDR1 as LNHNV and CDR2 as YYDKDF (reference sequence).

The J gene is TRBJ1-5, the V gene TRBV27; no reliable D call. The CDR3 runs 11 residues. The germline CDR1 and CDR2 sequences are MNHEY and SMNVEV (reference sequence). The ends were cut back, 10 bases at V and 6 bases at J, with 10 bases in the middle. CDR3 DNA: TGTGCCACAGGCCCCCGTCAGCCCCAGCATTTT. Its protein product is CATGPRQPQHF.

The rearrangement joins TRBV5-6 to TRBJ2-2; 7 nucleotides align to TRBD1. This CDR3 region has 17 residues. V lost 0 bases, J lost 2 bases, and 7 bases stayed unmatched. Germline CDR1 reads SGHDT; CDR2 reads YYEEEE. The CDR3 loop reads CASSLELGTVNTGELFF. CDR3 DNA: TGTGCCAGCAGCTTGGAGTTAGGGACAGTCAACACCGGGGAGCTGTTTTTT.

J is TRBJ1-1 and V is TRBV29-1; unclear D gene. Germline CDR1 reads SQVTM; CDR2 reads ANQGSEA. V lost 3 bases to trimming and J lost 9 bases, with 8 bases between them. This CDR3 comprises 10 residues. CDR3 sequence: CSVEGDKAFF. The CDR3 bases are TGCAGCGTTGAGGGAGACAAAGCTTTCTTT.

The chain is built from TRBV10-1 and TRBJ1-1; 7 positions agree with TRBD1. Germline V lookup: CDR1 WNHNN, CDR2 SYGVQD (reference sequence). Unmatched junction bases numbered 7, after V lost 7 bases and J lost 5 bases. The CDR3 is 13 residues long. CDR3 in amino acids: CASKTGESTEAFF. Written as DNA, the CDR3 is TGCGCCAGCAAAACAGGGGAAAGTACTGAAGCTTTCTTT.

The CDR3 region has the DNA TGTGCCAGCAGCCCCAGACTAGCGCACAGAGGGGCCTACGAGCAGTACTTC. Its protein is CASSPRLAHRGAYEQYF. This sequence joins TRBV13 and TRBJ2-7; 8 nucleotides match TRBD2. The CDR3 is made up of 17 amino acids. Germline lookup yields CDR1 PRHDT and CDR2 FYEKMQ (reference sequence). With V trimmed by 5 bases and J by 2 bases, 14 bases remained unmatched.

The chain links TRBV2 to TRBJ2-3; TRBD2 is a possible D gene (5 bases). The CDR3 is 14 amino acids. The V gene lost 3 bases and the J gene lost 7 bases, with 14 bases spanning the gap. CDR1 and CDR2 from the germline V gene are SNHLY and FYNNEI. In DNA form, the CDR3 reads TGTGCCAGCAGTGAGGGTAGGGCGGGCTATACGCAGTATTTT. Translated: CASSEGRAGYTQYF.

The chain combines TRBV27 with TRBJ2-6; D unresolved. V was cut by 4 bases and J by 4 bases, with 14 bases left in between. CDR1 is MNHEY, CDR2 SMNVEV, per germline (reference sequence). CDR3 length: 16 residues. The CDR3 coding sequence is TGTGCCAGCAGTTCTACCGCCCGCGCAGGGGCCAACGTCCTGACTTTC. Translated: CASSSTARAGANVLTF. The full variable domain, completed using reference TRBV27 and TRBJ2-6, is EAQVTQNPRYLITVTGKKLTVTCSQNMNHEYMSWYRQDPGLGLRQIYYSMNVEVTDKGDVPEGYKVSRKEKRNFPLILESPSPNQTSLYFCASSSTARAGANVLTFGAGSRLTVL.

The chain employs TRBV5-4 and TRBJ2-3; tentatively, D is TRBD1 (6 bases). The CDR3 length is 15 residues. Germline V gives CDR1 SGHNT, CDR2 YYREEE (reference sequence). The V and J ends lost 6 bases and 0 bases respectively, with 14 bases between them. The CDR3 nucleotides read TGTGCCAGCACCAGGGGACGACGAAGCACAGATACGCAGTATTTT. Encoded protein: CASTRGRRSTDTQYF.

The rearrangement links TRBV7-9 to TRBJ2-2; the match to TRBD1 covers 7 bases. This CDR3 contains 15 residues. Germline values: CDR1 SEHNR, CDR2 FQNEAQ (reference sequence). V lost 5 bases to trimming and J lost 5 bases; unmatched junction nucleotides: 8. CDR3 amino acids: CASSPRDRSTGELFF. The CDR3 bases are TGTGCCAGCAGCCCCCGGGACAGATCGACCGGGGAGCTGTTTTTT.

This clone showed up many times. The rearrangement uses TRBV4-2 and TRBJ2-3, with 7 nucleotides matching TRBD2. This CDR3 has 16 residues. Trimming took 0 bases from V and 1 from J; bases not matched to a gene: 4. Germline V gene sequence: CDR1 LGHNA, CDR2 YNFKEQ. The CDR3 DNA sequence: TGTGCCAGCAGCCAAGAGCGGGGGACCGGCACAGATACGCAGTATTTT. It translates to CASSQERGTGTDTQYF.

The J gene is TRBJ2-7, the V gene TRBV4-1, with D perhaps matching TRBD2 (6 bases). Germline V lookup: CDR1 MGHRA, CDR2 YSYEKL. The V end was cut by 0 bases, the J end by 1 base, with 13 bases between. This CDR3 has 16 residues. CDR3 in amino acids: CASSQDYGGLSYEQYF. Here the CDR3 DNA reads TGCGCCAGCAGCCAAGACTACGGAGGGCTATCCTACGAGCAGTACTTC.

The chain joins TRBV12-5 to TRBJ2-7; D may be TRBD1 (5 bases). CDR3 length equals 14 residues. Looked up from germline, CDR1 is LGHNT and CDR2 is FRNRAP. V was trimmed by 1 base and J by 5 bases, leaving 12 bases between them. CDR3 coding DNA: TGTGCTAGTGGTTTGGAAACTCAGGGTGACGAGCAGTACTTC. Its translation is CASGLETQGDEQYF.